The clone carrying this T cell receptor beta chain turned up a few times. Its antigen is undetermined. Amplified regions were TCR beta CDR3 sequences from RNA transcripts. Using the HTBI primer set, a first-round RT-PCR was run on the TCR CDR3. A single record per CDR3 protein comes from TCRdb applying MiXCR to the multiplex PCR reads. The sample consists of hundreds of thousands of distinct CDR3 sequences, 15% to 17% of them appearing once. The record originates from a study of T cells in Graves' hyperthyroidism and ophthalmopathy. Study-wide findings and caveats: In the blood, most expanded thyroid clonotypes above 0.001 appeared as well.

Diagnoses were made from clinical symptoms, serum measures (thyroxine and TRAb), thyroid ultrasound and orbital computed tomography. The TCR comes from a young woman with Graves' hyperthyroidism. The sequenced sample consisted of blood.

The CDR3 region has the DNA TGTGCCAGCAGCCAAGGGGCTTTGGGGTTAGCCAAAAACATTCAGTACTTC. It translates to CASSQGALGLAKNIQYF. This chain uses TRBV4-2 with TRBJ2-4; D is unresolved. The CDR3 is 17 residues long. V was trimmed by 1 base and J by 0 bases, leaving 13 bases between them. Looked up from germline, CDR1 is LGHNA and CDR2 is YNFKEQ.